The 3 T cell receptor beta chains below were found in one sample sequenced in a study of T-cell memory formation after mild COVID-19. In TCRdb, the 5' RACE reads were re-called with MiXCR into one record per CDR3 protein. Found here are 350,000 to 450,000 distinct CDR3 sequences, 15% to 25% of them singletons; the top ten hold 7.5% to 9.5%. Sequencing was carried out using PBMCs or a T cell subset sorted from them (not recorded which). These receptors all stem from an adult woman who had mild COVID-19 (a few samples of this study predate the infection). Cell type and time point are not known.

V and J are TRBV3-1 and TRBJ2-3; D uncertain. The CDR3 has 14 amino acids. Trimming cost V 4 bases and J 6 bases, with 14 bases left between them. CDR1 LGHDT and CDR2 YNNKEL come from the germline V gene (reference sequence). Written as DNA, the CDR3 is TGTGCCAGCAGCCGAGCCAAAAGGGCGGATACGCAGTATTTT. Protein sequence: CASSRAKRADTQYF.

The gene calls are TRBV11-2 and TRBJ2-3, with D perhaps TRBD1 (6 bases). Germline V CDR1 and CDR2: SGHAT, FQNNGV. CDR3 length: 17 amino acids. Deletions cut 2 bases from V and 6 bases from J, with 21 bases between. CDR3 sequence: CASSLSGTPYPGDTQYF. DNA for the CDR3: TGTGCCAGCAGCTTATCCGGGACACCCTACCCGGGGGATACGCAGTATTTT.

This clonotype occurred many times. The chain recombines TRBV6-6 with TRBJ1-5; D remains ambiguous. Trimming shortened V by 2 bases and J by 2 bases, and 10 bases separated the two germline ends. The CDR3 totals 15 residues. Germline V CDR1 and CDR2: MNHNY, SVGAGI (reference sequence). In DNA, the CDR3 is TGTGCCAGCAGTTACGACGATAAAGGCAATCAGCCCCAGCATTTT. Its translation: CASSYDDKGNQPQHF.